Listed here are 10 T cell receptor beta chains from one sample, sequenced in a study of cytomegalovirus exposure and HLA in healthy donors. The PCR employed 60 Vbeta primers together with 13 Jbeta primers. TCRdb keeps only in-frame clones here, not all; method: immunoSEQ multiplex PCR. The repertoire holds over 150,000 clones, with approximately 80% as singletons. What was sequenced was PBMCs. All receptors come from a man aged 18 to 29 in good health and CMV-seropositive.

The rearrangement uses TRBV4-3 and TRBJ2-1; no definite D call. The germline V and J ends were trimmed by 6 bases and 0 bases, with 12 bases remaining between them. The CDR3 contains 15 residues. Germline-derived CDR1 and CDR2 are LGHNA and YSLEER. CDR3 in amino acids: CASRRERHSYNEQFF. For the CDR3, the DNA is TGCGCCAGCAGAAGAGAGCGCCACTCCTACAATGAGCAGTTCTTC.

The chain has TRBV10-1 and TRBJ2-1; TRBD2 agrees at 10 bases. Losses at the gene ends were 8 bases for V and 4 bases for J; bases not matched to a gene: 5. CDR1 WNHNN and CDR2 SYGVQD come from the germline V gene (reference sequence). The CDR3 has 14 amino acids. CDR3 amino acids: CASSSGRAYNEQFF. The CDR3 DNA reads TGCGCCAGCTCCAGCGGGAGGGCTTACAATGAGCAGTTCTTC.

V gene TRBV5-1 combines with J gene TRBJ2-7, with a possible D match to TRBD2 (5 bases). CDR3 size: 15 residues. V was trimmed by 0 bases and J by 5 bases, leaving 15 bases between them. The germline V gene has CDR1 SGHRS and CDR2 YFSETQ. The CDR3 here is CASSLGYLGANEQYF. The CDR3 nucleotides read TGCGCCAGCAGCTTGGGATATTTGGGAGCAAACGAGCAGTACTTC.

J is TRBJ2-7 and V is TRBV11-2; 9 positions match TRBD1. The ends lost 5 bases at V and 3 bases at J; junction bases unmatched: 2. CDR1 is SGHAT and CDR2 is FQNNGV in the germline V gene. There are 13 residues in the CDR3. CDR3 residues: CASSEDRGYEQYF. The CDR3 DNA reads TGTGCCAGCAGCGAGGACAGGGGCTACGAGCAGTACTTC.

The genes are TRBV4-1 and TRBJ2-7; weak D call: TRBD1 (6 bases). The CDR3 extends over 16 amino acids. V lost 1 base, J lost 3 bases, and 16 bases lay in between. Germline lookup yields CDR1 MGHRA and CDR2 YSYEKL. The CDR3 nucleotides read TGCGCCAGCAGCCAAGCTCTCGACAGGTCCAGCTACGAGCAGTACTTC. This encodes CASSQALDRSSYEQYF.

The rearrangement uses TRBV7-9 and TRBJ1-2; D might be TRBD1 (5 bases). Trimming took 5 bases from V and 4 from J, leaving 14 bases between them. The CDR3 is 14 residues long. Germline CDR1 is SEHNR and CDR2 is FQNEAQ (reference sequence). The DNA of the CDR3 is TGTGCCAGCAGCCTACTGACAGCCACCTATGGCTACACCTTC. It yields the protein CASSLLTATYGYTF. The full variable domain, with the rest looked up from reference TRBV7-9 and TRBJ1-2, is DTGVSQNPRHKITKRGQNVTFRCDPISEHNRLYWYRQTLGQGPEFLTYFQNEAQLEKSRLLSDRFSAERPKGSFSTLEIQRTEQGDSAMYLCASSLLTATYGYTFGSGTRLTVV.

The CDR3 region has the DNA TGTGCCAGCAGAAAAAGGGGACAGGTGGGGGGCCGCGCCGGGGAGCTGTTTTTT. This encodes CASRKRGQVGGRAGELFF. The chain has TRBV5-8 and TRBJ2-2, with 8 bases lining up with TRBD1. This CDR3 contains 18 residues. V lost 5 bases to trimming and J lost 6 bases; unmatched junction nucleotides: 18. CDR1 and CDR2 (germline): SGHTS, YDEGEE.

The chain uses TRBV27 and TRBJ2-3; D ambiguous. V shed 3 bases and J shed 0 bases, with 4 bases lying between them. Germline V CDR1 and CDR2: MNHEY, SMNVEV (reference sequence). The CDR3 length is 13 residues. The CDR3 here is CASSFSSTDTQYF. The CDR3 DNA reads TGTGCCAGCAGTTTTTCTAGCACAGATACGCAGTATTTT.

This chain joins TRBV30 and TRBJ1-2, with D hard to call. Germline V gene data show CDR1 as GTSNPN and CDR2 as SVGIG (reference sequence). This CDR3 has 12 residues. The V end was cut by 4 bases, the J end by 5 bases, with 11 bases between. CDR3 amino acids: CAWTQEDYGYTF. The CDR3 nucleotides are TGTGCCTGGACGCAGGAAGATTATGGCTACACCTTC.

V and J are TRBV2 and TRBJ2-7; 12 nucleotides agree with TRBD1. The CDR3 runs to 14 residues. V dropped 5 bases and J dropped 5; count of bases not matched to a gene: 4. Germline values: CDR1 SNHLY, CDR2 FYNNEI. Here the CDR3 reads CASSRDRGPDEQYF. CDR3 DNA: TGTGCCAGCAGTCGGGACAGGGGGCCCGACGAGCAGTACTTC.